The source of this TCR beta chain is a study of cytomegalovirus exposure and HLA in healthy donors. The PCR contained 60 Vbeta and 13 Jbeta primers. Here immunoSEQ multiplex PCR was the method, and the copy in TCRdb shows in-frame clones only, minus some. The table shows about 160,000 clones, with approximately 81% occurring only once. Concerning this clone: Its specificity is not known.

Whole-study results and caveats: Links to common viral pathogens appeared, in a later analysis, for several of the most significant clusters. Roughly uniform depth of sequencing across donors was assumed in presence/absence analyses. A later analysis associated 15,000 to 20,000 TCR beta sequences with HLA alleles at a 0.05 false discovery rate. There were some V segments, including TRBV6-2 and TRBV6-3, excluded as indistinguishable.

Trimming at V came to 5 bases and at J to 7 bases, leaving 18 bases not matched to a gene. CDR3 length: 18 residues. Looked up from germline, CDR1 is SEHNR and CDR2 is FQNEAQ (reference sequence). The sample comprised PBMCs. This receptor was taken from a man between 18 and 29 years old in good health and CMV-seronegative. This rearrangement joins TRBV7-9 to TRBJ2-5, with 11 bases lining up with TRBD1. Here the CDR3 reads CASSREGQGAVNVVTQYF. The CDR3 nucleotides read TGTGCCAGCAGCCGGGAAGGACAGGGGGCGGTTAACGTTGTGACCCAGTACTTC.